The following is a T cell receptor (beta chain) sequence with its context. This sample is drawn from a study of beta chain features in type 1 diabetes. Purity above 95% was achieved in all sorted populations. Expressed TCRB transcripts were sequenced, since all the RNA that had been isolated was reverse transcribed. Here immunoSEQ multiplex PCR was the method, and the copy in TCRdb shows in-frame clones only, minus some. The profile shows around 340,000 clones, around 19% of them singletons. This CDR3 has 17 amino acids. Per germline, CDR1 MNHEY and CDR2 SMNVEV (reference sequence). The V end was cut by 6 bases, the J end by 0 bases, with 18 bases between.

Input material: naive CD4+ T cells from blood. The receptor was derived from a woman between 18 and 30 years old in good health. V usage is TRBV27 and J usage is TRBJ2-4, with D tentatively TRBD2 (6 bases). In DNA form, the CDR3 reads TGTGCCAGCAGCACGTATCTCGGGACTCTAGCCAAAAACATTCAGTACTTC. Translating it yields CASSTYLGTLAKNIQYF.